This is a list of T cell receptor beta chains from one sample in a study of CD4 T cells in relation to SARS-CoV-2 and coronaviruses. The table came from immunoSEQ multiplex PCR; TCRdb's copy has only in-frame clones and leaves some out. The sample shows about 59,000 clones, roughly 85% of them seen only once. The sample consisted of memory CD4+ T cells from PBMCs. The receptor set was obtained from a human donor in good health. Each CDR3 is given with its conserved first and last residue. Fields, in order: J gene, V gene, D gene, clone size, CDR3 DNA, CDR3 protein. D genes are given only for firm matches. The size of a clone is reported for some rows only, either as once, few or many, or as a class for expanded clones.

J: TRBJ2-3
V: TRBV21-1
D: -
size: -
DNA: TGTGCCAGCAGCAAAGTTGAGGGTAAAAGCACAGATACGCAGTATTTT
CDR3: CASSKVEGKSTDTQYF

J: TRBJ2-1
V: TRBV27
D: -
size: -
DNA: TGTGCCAGCAGTCCCGCGCCAGGACACAATGAGCAGTTCTTC
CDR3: CASSPAPGHNEQFF

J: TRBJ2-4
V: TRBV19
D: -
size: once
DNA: TGTGCCAGTAGTTCCCGGGACCTAAAAAACATTCAGTACTTC
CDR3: CASSSRDLKNIQYF

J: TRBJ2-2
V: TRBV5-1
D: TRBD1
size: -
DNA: TGCGCCAGCAGCTTGGGCAGGGGGCCAGTCGGGGAGCTGTTTTTT
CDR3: CASSLGRGPVGELFF

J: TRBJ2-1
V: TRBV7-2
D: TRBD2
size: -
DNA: TGTGCCAGCAGCTCCCCCAGCCTAGCGGGAGCACACAATGAGCAGTTCTTC
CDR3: CASSSPSLAGAHNEQFF

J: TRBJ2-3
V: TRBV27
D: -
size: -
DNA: TGTGCCAGCAGTTCGGAGGGGTCGGTCTCAGATACGCAGTATTTT
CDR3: CASSSEGSVSDTQYF

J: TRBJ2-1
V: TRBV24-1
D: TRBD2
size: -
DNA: TGTGCCACCAGTGGTTTTGGCGGGGGGCAGTTCTTC
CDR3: CATSGFGGGQFF

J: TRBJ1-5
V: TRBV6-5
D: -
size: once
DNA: TGTGCCAGCAGTACCCAGGGTACGGATCAGCCCCAGCATTTT
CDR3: CASSTQGTDQPQHF

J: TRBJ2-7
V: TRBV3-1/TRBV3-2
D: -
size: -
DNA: TGTGCCAGCAGCCAAAGTAAGGGCGAGCAGTACTTC
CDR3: CASSQSKGEQYF

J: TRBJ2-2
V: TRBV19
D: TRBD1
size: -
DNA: TGTGCCAGTAGTATAGGACAGGGGAACACCGGGGAGCTGTTTTTT
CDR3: CASSIGQGNTGELFF

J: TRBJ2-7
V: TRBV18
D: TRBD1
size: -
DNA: TGTGCCAGCCAATCGGGACAGGCCTCGGGCGAGCAGTACTTC
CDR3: CASQSGQASGEQYF

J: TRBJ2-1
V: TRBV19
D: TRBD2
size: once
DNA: TGTGCCAGTAACGCGATGTTCGGCGGCGGGAGGACGTACAATGAGCAGTTCTTC
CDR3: CASNAMFGGGRTYNEQFF

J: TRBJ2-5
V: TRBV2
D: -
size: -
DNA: TGTGCCAGCAAAACAGCCATGGGGACCCAGTACTTC
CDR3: CASKTAMGTQYF

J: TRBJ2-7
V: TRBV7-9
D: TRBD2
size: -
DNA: TGTGCCAGCAGCCTGAGCGGGGGGGATGAGCAGTACTTC
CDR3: CASSLSGGDEQYF

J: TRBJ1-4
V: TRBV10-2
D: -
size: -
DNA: TGCGCCAGCAGTGCCGGGATCGGAACTAATGAAAAACTGTTTTTT
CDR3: CASSAGIGTNEKLFF

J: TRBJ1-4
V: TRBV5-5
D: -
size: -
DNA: TGTGCCAGCAGCTTGACGAGTCAGATGGGTGAAAAACTGTTTTTT
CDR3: CASSLTSQMGEKLFF

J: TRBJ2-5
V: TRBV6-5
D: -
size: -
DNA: TGTGCCAGCATGGGAATGCGGGAGACCCAGTACTTC
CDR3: CASMGMRETQYF

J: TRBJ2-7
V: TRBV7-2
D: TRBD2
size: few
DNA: TGTGCCAGCAGCTTAGAGGGACTAGCGGGACCGGCAACCTACGAGCAGTACTTC
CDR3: CASSLEGLAGPATYEQYF

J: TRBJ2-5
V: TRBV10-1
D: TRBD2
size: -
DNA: TGCGCCAGCAGTGGGACCGGGACTAGCGACCAAGAGACCCAGTACTTC
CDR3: CASSGTGTSDQETQYF

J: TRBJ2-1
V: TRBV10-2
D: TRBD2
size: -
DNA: TGCGCCAGCTCCAGCGGGAGTATCTATGAGCAGTTCTTC
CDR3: CASSSGSIYEQFF

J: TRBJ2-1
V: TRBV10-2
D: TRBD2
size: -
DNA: TGCGCCAGCAGTGAGTCTATGGCTAGCGGTGAGCAGTTCTTC
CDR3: CASSESMASGEQFF

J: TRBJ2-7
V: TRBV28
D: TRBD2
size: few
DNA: TGTGCCAGCAGTGCATGGACTAGCGGGAGATCCTACGAGCAGTACTTC
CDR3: CASSAWTSGRSYEQYF

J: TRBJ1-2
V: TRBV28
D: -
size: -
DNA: TGTGCCAGCAGTTTAAATTTTAACTATGGCTACACCTTC
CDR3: CASSLNFNYGYTF

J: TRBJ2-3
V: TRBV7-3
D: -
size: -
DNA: TGTGCCAGCAGATTGTTAGGAGCGACAGATACGCAGTATTTT
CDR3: CASRLLGATDTQYF

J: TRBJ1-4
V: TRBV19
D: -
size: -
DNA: TGTGCCAGTAGTATACAAGACGTTGAAGAAAAACTGTTTTTT
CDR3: CASSIQDVEEKLFF

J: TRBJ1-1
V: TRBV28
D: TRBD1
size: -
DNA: TGTGCCAGCAGTTTTCCCGGACAGGGGGCCTCTGAAGCTTTCTTT
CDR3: CASSFPGQGASEAFF

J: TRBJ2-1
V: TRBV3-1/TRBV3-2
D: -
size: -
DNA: TGTGCCAGCAGCCAAAGCGTAAATGAGCAGTTCTTC
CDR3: CASSQSVNEQFF

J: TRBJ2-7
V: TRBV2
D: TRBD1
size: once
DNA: TGTGCCAGCAGTGACTACGACAGGGAGTCCTTC
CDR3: CASSDYDRESF

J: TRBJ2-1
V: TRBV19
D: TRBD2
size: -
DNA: TGTGCCAGTAGTACAAAAATAGCGGGAGGGCCTTTTGAGCAGTTCTTC
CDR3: CASSTKIAGGPFEQFF

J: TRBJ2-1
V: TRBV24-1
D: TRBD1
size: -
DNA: TGTGCCAGCGAAGGACAGGGGGGGAGTGAGCAGTTCTTC
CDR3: CASEGQGGSEQFF

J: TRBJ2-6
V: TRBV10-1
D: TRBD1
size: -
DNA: TGCGCCAGATCGGGACAGCCTGGGGCCAACGTCCTGACTTTC
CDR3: CARSGQPGANVLTF

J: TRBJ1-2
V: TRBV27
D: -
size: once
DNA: TGTGCCAGCAGTCCGAGAGTTCAGGGGATCGAATCCTTC
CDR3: CASSPRVQGIESF

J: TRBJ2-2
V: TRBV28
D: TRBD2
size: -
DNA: TGTGCCAGCAGTTCCCAGACTAGCGGGACTAACACCGGGGAGCTGTTTTTT
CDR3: CASSSQTSGTNTGELFF

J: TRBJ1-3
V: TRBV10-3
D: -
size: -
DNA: TGTGCCATCAGTGAGTCGCTGGGAGTAAACACCATATATTTT
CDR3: CAISESLGVNTIYF

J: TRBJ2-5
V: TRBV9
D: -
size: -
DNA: TGTGCCAGCAGCCGGGCGGCGGAGGCGCAGACCCAGTACTTC
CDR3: CASSRAAEAQTQYF

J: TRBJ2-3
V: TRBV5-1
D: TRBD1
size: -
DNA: TGCGCCAGCAGCTCGGGACAGACAGATACGCAGTATTTT
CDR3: CASSSGQTDTQYF

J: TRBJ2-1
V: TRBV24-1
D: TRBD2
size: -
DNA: TGTGCCACCTTTAGGGACTACCTCCCCGGAGATGAGCAGTTCTTC
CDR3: CATFRDYLPGDEQFF

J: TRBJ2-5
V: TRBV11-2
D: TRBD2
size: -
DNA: TGTGCCAGCAGCTTAGATGGGGCGCGGGGGGACAACCAGTACTTC
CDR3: CASSLDGARGDNQYF

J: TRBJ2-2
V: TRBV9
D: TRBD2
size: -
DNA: TGTGCCAGCAGCAATCGGGGCGGGGCGGGAGGGACGGAGCTGTTTTTT
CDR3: CASSNRGGAGGTELFF

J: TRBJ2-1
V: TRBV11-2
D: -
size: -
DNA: TGTGCCAGCAGCTTAGGGGCGGGGCCAGGCAATGAGCAGTTCTTC
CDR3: CASSLGAGPGNEQFF

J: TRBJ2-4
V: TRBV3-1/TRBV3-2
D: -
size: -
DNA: TGTGCCAGCAGCCAACTGGGAAACATTCAGTACTTC
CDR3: CASSQLGNIQYF

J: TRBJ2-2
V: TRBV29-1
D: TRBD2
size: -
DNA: TGCAGCGCTGAAAAGACTAGCGGGAGGACCGGGGAGCTGTTTTTT
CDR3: CSAEKTSGRTGELFF